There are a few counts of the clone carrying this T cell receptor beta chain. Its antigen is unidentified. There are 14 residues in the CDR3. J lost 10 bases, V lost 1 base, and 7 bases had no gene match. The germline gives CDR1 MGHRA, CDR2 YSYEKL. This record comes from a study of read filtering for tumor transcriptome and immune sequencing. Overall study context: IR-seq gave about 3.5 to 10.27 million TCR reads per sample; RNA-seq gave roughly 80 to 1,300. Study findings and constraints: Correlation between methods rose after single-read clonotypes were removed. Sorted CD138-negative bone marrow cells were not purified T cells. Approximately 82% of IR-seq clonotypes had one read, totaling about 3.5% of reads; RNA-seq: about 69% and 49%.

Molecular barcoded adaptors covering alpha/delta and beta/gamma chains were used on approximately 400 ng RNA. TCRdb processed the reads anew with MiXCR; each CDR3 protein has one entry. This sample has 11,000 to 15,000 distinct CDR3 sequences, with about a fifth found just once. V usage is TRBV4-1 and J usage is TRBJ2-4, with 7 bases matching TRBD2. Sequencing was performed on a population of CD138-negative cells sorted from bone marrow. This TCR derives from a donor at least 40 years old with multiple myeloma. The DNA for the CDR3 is TGCGCCAGCAGCCAAGGAGGCCAGGGAGGGATTCAGTACTTC. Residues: CASSQGGQGGIQYF.